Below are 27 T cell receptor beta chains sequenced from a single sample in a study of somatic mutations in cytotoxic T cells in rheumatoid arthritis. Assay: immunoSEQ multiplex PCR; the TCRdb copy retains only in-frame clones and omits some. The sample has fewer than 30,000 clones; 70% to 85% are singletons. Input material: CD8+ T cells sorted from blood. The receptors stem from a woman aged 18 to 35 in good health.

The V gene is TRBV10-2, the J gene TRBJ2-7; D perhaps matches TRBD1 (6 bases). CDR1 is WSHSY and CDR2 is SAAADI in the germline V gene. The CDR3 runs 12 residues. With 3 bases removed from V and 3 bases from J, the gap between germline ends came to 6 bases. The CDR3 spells CASSDRGYEQYF. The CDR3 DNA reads TGCGCCAGCAGTGACAGGGGCTACGAGCAGTACTTC.

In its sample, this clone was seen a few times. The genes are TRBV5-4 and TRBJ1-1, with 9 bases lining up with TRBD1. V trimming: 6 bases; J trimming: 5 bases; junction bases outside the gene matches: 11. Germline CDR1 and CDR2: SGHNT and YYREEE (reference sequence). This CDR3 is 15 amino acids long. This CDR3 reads CASNHWTGARTEAFF. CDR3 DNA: TGTGCCAGCAACCACTGGACAGGGGCGAGGACTGAAGCTTTCTTT.

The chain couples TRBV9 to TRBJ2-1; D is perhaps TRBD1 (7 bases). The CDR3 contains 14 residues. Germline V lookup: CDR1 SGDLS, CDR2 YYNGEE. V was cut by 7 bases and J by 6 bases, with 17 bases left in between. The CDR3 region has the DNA TGTGCCAGCCAGGGGGGTGGGAGAGGCAATGAGCAGTTCTTC. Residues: CASQGGGRGNEQFF.

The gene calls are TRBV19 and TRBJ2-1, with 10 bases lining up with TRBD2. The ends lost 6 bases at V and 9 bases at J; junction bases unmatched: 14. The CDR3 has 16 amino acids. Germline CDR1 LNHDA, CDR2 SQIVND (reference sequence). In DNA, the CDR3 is TGTGCCAGTAGCCTAGGAACCGGGACTAGCGAGACTGAGCAGTTCTTC. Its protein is CASSLGTGTSETEQFF.

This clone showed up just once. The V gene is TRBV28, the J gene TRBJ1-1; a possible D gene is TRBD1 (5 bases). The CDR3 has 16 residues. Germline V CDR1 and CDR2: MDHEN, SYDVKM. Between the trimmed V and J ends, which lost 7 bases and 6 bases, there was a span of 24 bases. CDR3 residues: CASTPDPGGRIAEAFF. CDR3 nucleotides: TGTGCCAGCACCCCCGACCCGGGGGGTAGGATAGCTGAAGCTTTCTTT. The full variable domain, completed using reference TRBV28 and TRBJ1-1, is DVKVTQSSRYLVKRTGEKVFLECVQDMDHENMFWYRQDPGLGLRLIYFSYDVKMKEKGDIPEGYSVSREKKERFSLILESASTNQTSMYLCASTPDPGGRIAEAFFGQGTRLTVV.

The CDR3 sequence is CSASGQYEQYF. The CDR3 DNA follows: TGCAGTGCTAGCGGGCAATACGAGCAGTACTTC. V is TRBV20-1 and J is TRBJ2-7; D uncertain. CDR3 length: 11 residues. Germline CDR1 is DFQATT and CDR2 is SNEGSKA (reference sequence). Trimming took off 3 bases at V and 4 bases at J, with 7 bases between the two ends.

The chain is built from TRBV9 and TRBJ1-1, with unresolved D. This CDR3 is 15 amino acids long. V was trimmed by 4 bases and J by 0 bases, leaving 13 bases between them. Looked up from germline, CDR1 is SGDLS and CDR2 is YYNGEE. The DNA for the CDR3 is TGTGCCAGCAGCCACAACAGCTACATGAACACTGAAGCTTTCTTT. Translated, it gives CASSHNSYMNTEAFF.

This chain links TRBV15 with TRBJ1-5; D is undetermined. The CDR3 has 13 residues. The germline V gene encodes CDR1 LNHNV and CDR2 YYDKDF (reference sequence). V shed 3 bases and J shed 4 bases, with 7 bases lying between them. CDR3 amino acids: CATSRQANQPQHF. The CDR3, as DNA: TGTGCCACCAGCAGGCAGGCAAATCAGCCCCAGCATTTT.

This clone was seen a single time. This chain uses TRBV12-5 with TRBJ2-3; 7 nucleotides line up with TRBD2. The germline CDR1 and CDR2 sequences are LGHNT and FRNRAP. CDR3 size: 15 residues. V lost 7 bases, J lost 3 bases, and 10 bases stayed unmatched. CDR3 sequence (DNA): TGTGCTAGTGCCTGGGGGGAGGGGAGGACAGATACGCAGTATTTT. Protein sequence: CASAWGEGRTDTQYF.

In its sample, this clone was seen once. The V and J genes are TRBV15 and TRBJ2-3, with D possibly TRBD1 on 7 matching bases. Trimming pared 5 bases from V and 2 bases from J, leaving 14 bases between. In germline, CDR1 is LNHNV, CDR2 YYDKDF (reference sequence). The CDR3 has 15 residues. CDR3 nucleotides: TGTGCCACCAGCGTCATCAGGGGGGCCACAGATACGCAGTATTTT. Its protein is CATSVIRGATDTQYF.

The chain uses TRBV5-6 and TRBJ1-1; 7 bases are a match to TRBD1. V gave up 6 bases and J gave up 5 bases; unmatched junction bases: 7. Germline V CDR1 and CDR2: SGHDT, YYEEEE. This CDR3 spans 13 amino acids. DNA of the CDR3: TGTGCCAGCAAATTTCAGGGGGGGACTGAAGCTTTCTTT. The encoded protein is CASKFQGGTEAFF.

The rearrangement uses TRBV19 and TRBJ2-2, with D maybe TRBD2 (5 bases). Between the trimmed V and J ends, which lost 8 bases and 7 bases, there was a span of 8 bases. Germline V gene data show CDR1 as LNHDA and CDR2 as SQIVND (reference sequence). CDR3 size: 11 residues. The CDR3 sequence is CASHRGGELFF. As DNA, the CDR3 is TGTGCCAGTCATCGGGGCGGGGAGCTGTTTTTT. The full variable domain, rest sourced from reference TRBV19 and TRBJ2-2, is DGGITQSPKYLFRKEGQNVTLSCEQNLNHDAMYWYRQDPGQGLRLIYYSQIVNDFQKGDIAEGYSVSREKKESFPLTVTSAQKNPTAFYLCASHRGGELFFGEGSRLTVL.

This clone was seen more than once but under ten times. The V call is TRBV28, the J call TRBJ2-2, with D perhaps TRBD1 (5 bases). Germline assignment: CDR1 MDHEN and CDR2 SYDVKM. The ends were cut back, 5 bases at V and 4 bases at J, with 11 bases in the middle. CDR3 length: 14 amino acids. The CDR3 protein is CASSGMTVTGELFF. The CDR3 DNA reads TGTGCCAGCAGTGGGATGACAGTCACCGGGGAGCTGTTTTTT.

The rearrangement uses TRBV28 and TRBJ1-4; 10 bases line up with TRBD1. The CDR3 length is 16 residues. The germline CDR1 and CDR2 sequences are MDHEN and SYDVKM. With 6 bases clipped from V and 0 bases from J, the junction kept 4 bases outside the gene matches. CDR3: CASSPGQGATNEKLFF. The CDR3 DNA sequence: TGTGCCAGCAGCCCAGGACAGGGGGCAACTAATGAAAAACTGTTTTTT. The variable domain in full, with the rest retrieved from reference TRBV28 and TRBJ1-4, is DVKVTQSSRYLVKRTGEKVFLECVQDMDHENMFWYRQDPGLGLRLIYFSYDVKMKEKGDIPEGYSVSREKKERFSLILESASTNQTSMYLCASSPGQGATNEKLFFGSGTQLSVL.

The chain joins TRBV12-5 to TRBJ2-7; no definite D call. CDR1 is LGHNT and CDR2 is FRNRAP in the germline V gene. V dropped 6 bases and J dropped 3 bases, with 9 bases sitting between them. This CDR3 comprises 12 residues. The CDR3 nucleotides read TGTGCTAGTGGACTCTTGATCTACGAGCAGTACTTC. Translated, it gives CASGLLIYEQYF. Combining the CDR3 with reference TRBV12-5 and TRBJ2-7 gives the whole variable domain DARVTQTPRHKVTEMGQEVTMRCQPILGHNTVFWYRQTMMQGLELLAYFRNRAPLDDSGMPKDRFSAEMPDATLATLKIQPSEPRDSAVYFCASGLLIYEQYFGPGTRLTVT.

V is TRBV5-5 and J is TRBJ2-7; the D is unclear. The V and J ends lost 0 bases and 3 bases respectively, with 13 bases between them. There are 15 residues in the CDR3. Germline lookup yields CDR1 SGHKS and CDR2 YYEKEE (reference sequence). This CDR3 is CASSLDPSTFYEQYF. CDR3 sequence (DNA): TGTGCCAGCAGCTTGGACCCTTCCACCTTCTACGAGCAGTACTTC.

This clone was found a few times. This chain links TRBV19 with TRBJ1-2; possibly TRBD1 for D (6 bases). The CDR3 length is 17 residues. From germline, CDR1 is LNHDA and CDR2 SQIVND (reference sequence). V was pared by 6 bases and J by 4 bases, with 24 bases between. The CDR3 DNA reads TGTGCCAGTAGGGCCCACGGGACACCGAGAAAGAGCTATGGCTACACCTTC. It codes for CASRAHGTPRKSYGYTF.

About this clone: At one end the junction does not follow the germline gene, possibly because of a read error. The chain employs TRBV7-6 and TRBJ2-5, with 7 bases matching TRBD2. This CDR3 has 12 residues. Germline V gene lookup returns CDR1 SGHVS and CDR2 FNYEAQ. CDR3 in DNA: TGTGCCAGCAGTCCAAGCGGGGCACCCTCCCACTTC. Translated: CASSPSGAPSHF.

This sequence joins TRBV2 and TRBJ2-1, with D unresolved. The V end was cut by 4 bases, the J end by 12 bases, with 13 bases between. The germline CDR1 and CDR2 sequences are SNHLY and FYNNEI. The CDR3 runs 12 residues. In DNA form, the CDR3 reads TGTGCCAGCAGTGCTGCTTCAGATGGGCAGTTCTTC. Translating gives CASSAASDGQFF.

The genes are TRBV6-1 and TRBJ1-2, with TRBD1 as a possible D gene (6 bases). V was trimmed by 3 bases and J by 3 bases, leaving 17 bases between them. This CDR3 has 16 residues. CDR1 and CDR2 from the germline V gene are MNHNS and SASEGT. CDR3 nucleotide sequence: TGTGCCAGCAGTGAGGTGGACAGCGCCCTGTACTATGGCTACACCTTC. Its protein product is CASSEVDSALYYGYTF.

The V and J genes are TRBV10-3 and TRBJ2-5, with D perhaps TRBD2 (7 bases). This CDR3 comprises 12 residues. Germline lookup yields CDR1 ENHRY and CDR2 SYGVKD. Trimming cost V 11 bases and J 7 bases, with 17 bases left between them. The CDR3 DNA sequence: TGTGCCTCTAGAGGGGGGGATGGGACCCAGTACTTC. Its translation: CASRGGDGTQYF.

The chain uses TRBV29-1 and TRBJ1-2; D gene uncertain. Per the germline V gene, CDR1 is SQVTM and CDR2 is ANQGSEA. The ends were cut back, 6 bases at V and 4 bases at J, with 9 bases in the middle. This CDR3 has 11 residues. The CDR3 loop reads CSVAISYGYTF. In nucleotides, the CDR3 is TGCAGCGTCGCAATTAGCTATGGCTACACCTTC.

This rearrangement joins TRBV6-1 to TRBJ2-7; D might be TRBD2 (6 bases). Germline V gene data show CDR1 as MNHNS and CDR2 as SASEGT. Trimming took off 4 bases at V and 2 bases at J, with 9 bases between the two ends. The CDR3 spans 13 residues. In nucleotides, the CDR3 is TGTGCCAGCAGTGTAACGGGGGCCTACGAGCAGTACGTC. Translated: CASSVTGAYEQYV.

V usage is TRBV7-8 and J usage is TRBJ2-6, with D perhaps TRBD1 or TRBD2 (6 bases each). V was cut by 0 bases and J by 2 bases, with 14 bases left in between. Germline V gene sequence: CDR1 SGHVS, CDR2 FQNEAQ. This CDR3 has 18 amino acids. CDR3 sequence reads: CASSLASGGGPGANVLTF. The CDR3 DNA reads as TGTGCCAGCAGCTTAGCTTCCGGGGGCGGGCCTGGGGCCAACGTCCTGACTTTC. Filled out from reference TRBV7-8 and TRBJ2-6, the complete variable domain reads GAGVSQSPRYKVAKRGQDVALRCDPISGHVSLFWYQQALGQGPEFLTYFQNEAQLDKSGLPSDRFFAERPEGSVSTLKIQRTQQEDSAVYLCASSLASGGGPGANVLTFGAGSRLTVL.

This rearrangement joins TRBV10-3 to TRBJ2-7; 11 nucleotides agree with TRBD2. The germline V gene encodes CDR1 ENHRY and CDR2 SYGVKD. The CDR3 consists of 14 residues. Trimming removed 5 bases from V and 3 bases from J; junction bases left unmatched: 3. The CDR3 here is CAISTGTSGYEQYF. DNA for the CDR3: TGTGCCATCAGTACCGGGACTAGCGGCTACGAGCAGTACTTC.

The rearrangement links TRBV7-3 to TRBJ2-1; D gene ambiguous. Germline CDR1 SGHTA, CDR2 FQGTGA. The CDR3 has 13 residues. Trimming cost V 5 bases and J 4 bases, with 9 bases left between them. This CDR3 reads CASSLDAYNEQFF. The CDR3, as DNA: TGTGCCAGCAGCCTCGACGCATACAATGAGCAGTTCTTC.

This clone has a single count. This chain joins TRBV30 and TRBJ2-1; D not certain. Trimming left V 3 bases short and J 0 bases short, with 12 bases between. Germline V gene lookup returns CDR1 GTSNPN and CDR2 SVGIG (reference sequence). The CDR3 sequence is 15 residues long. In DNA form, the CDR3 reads TGTGCCTGGAGAGCACCTAAGAGCTCCTACAATGAGCAGTTCTTC. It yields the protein CAWRAPKSSYNEQFF.